This entry features one T cell receptor beta chain sequence. Its antigen is not known. PCR used 60 Vbeta primers and 13 Jbeta primers. Clones were read by immunoSEQ multiplex PCR, and TCRdb kept only the in-frame ones, dropping some. The data hold over 150,000 clones, with around 84% observed a single time. Germline lookup yields CDR1 KGHSH and CDR2 LQKENI. The V end was cut by 3 bases, the J end by 5 bases, with 16 bases between. CDR3 length: 16 amino acids. The data stem from a study of cytomegalovirus exposure and HLA in healthy donors. Study-wide findings and caveats: TCR beta chain V- and J-gene trimming was linked, in a later analysis, to a missense variant in DCLRE1C. In most subjects, TCR beta sequences reportedly gave accurate predictions of HLA-A and HLA-B alleles. Across donors, most TCRs were seen rarely, yet some public ones were widespread.

The chain recombines TRBV18 with TRBJ2-2; possible D gene TRBD2, 5 bases. This TCR was recovered from a boy aged 2 to 9 in good health and CMV-seronegative. The sample was PBMCs. CDR3 bases: TGTGCCAGCTCACCCCGAACCGGTCGAGGGACCGGGGAGCTGTTTTTT. Amino acids: CASSPRTGRGTGELFF.